These 9 T cell receptor beta chains share one sample of origin, sequenced in a study of beta chain features in type 1 diabetes. The isolated RNA, all of it, was reverse transcribed, so expressed TCRB transcripts were what got sequenced. TCRdb's table, derived via immunoSEQ multiplex PCR, lists solely in-frame clones and lacks some. The data contain around 310,000 clones, about 10% of them singletons. The sequenced sample was naive CD4+ T cells from blood. Every receptor here comes from a woman aged 30 to 39 in good health.

This clone was observed a handful of times. The chain combines TRBV7-9 with TRBJ2-5; TRBD1 might be the D (6 bases). V was clipped by 5 bases and J by 9 bases, with 13 bases between them. CDR3 size: 12 residues. Looked up from germline, CDR1 is SEHNR and CDR2 is FQNEAQ (reference sequence). CDR3 amino acids: CASSLGARAQYF. The CDR3 nucleotides are TGTGCCAGCAGCCTGGGGGCCAGGGCCCAGTACTTC.

This clone appeared a few times. V usage is TRBV5-1 and J usage is TRBJ2-7; TRBD1 matches at 9 bases. The ends lost 3 bases at V and 3 bases at J; junction bases unmatched: 7. The CDR3 consists of 15 residues. CDR1 and CDR2 (germline): SGHRS, YFSETQ. The CDR3 here is CASSSTGTGSYEQYF. The CDR3 DNA follows: TGCGCCAGCAGCTCCACCGGGACAGGGAGCTACGAGCAGTACTTC.

The V and J genes are TRBV6-5 and TRBJ1-4; possible D gene TRBD1, 5 bases. This CDR3 contains 15 residues. Germline CDR1 and CDR2: MNHEY and SVGAGI. Trimming took off 5 bases at V and 6 bases at J, with 16 bases between the two ends. CDR3 sequence (DNA): TGTGCCAGCAGTCCCGGGACTTTTTCAGATGAAAAACTGTTTTTT. Residues: CASSPGTFSDEKLFF.

This sequence joins TRBV4-2 and TRBJ2-7; no clear D gene. In germline, CDR1 is LGHNA, CDR2 YNFKEQ. V was trimmed by 1 base and J by 2 bases, leaving 15 bases between them. The CDR3 covers 16 residues. The CDR3 reads CASSQGLTQYPYEQYF. CDR3 in DNA: TGTGCCAGCAGCCAAGGTTTGACACAATATCCCTACGAGCAGTACTTC.

This clone was observed a handful of times. This chain links TRBV9 with TRBJ2-2, with 8 positions matching TRBD2. The CDR3 runs to 16 residues. Germline lookup yields CDR1 SGDLS and CDR2 YYNGEE. Trimming removed 4 bases from V and 3 bases from J; junction bases left unmatched: 8. The CDR3 region is CASSQSGGPHTGELFF. As DNA, the CDR3 is TGTGCCAGCAGCCAATCGGGAGGGCCTCACACCGGGGAGCTGTTTTTT.

This clone was found a few times. This sequence joins TRBV27 and TRBJ2-3, with 10 bases aligning to TRBD2. Germline loops: CDR1 MNHEY, CDR2 SMNVEV (reference sequence). After removal of 6 bases from V and 2 bases from J, the junction contained 14 bases not matched to a gene. The CDR3 consists of 18 residues. The CDR3 loop is CASSLEPKLAGYTDTQYF. CDR3 bases: TGTGCCAGCAGCTTGGAGCCTAAACTAGCGGGATACACAGATACGCAGTATTTT.

This clone has a handful of counts. V and J are TRBV18 and TRBJ2-1, with 10 bases that match TRBD2. CDR1 KGHSH and CDR2 LQKENI come from the germline V gene. V dropped 0 bases and J dropped 7; count of bases not matched to a gene: 9. This CDR3 comprises 17 residues. The CDR3 reads CASSPPGTAGGLNEQFF. The CDR3 nucleotides read TGTGCCAGCTCACCACCCGGTACAGCGGGAGGGCTGAATGAGCAGTTCTTC.

The chain combines TRBV7-2 with TRBJ2-1, with a tentative D call TRBD2 (6 bases). The germline V gene encodes CDR1 SGHTA and CDR2 FQGNSA. This CDR3 region has 16 residues. Trimming took 4 bases from V and 10 from J, leaving 23 bases between them. As DNA, the CDR3 is TGTGCCAGCAGCTCACGTCGGATAGGACTACCCCTAGAGCAGTTCTTC. Its protein is CASSSRRIGLPLEQFF.

CDR3 sequence (DNA): TGTGCCAGCAGTTACGGGGGACAGGGACATGGCTACACCTTC. This translates into CASSYGGQGHGYTF. The rearrangement uses TRBV6-5 and TRBJ1-2, with 9 bases identical to TRBD1. J gave up 6 bases and V 2 bases, and 4 bases lay outside the gene matches. The V gene's germline CDR1 is MNHEY and CDR2 SVGAGI. CDR3 length: 14 residues.